The 25 T cell receptor beta chains below come from one sample, sequenced in a study of radiotherapy plus CTLA-4 blockade in lung cancer. The assay was immunoSEQ multiplex PCR, and TCRdb's table has in-frame clones only and misses some. The sample holds some 100,000 clones; around 83% are singletons and the top ten take 13% to 15%. The sample here was peripheral blood, taken from a patient treated with radiotherapy plus ipilimumab. All receptors derive from a human donor with non-small cell lung cancer that progressed on radiotherapy plus ipilimumab.

The V call is TRBV19, the J call TRBJ1-2; TRBD1 matches at 9 bases. Germline V lookup: CDR1 LNHDA, CDR2 SQIVND (reference sequence). The CDR3 runs 13 residues. V shed 8 bases and J 6 bases; nucleotides not matched to a gene: 7. The DNA of the CDR3 is TGTGCCAGTCGCGGACAGGGGCTCAATGGCTACACCTTC. This codes for CASRGQGLNGYTF. The full variable domain, in which reference TRBV19 and TRBJ1-2 provide the parts outside the CDR3, is DGGITQSPKYLFRKEGQNVTLSCEQNLNHDAMYWYRQDPGQGLRLIYYSQIVNDFQKGDIAEGYSVSREKKESFPLTVTSAQKNPTAFYLCASRGQGLNGYTFGSGTRLTVV.

This chain links TRBV18 with TRBJ2-5; 7 bases match TRBD1. Germline CDR1 KGHSH, CDR2 LQKENI. The CDR3 is made up of 14 amino acids. V dropped 3 bases and J dropped 2; count of bases not matched to a gene: 3. This CDR3 is CASSPYRGQETQYF. The CDR3, as DNA: TGTGCCAGCTCACCCTACAGGGGACAAGAGACCCAGTACTTC.

The chain links TRBV28 to TRBJ1-2, with no clear D. There are 16 residues in the CDR3. The germline CDR1 and CDR2 sequences are MDHEN and SYDVKM. The V gene lost 2 bases and the J gene lost 8 bases, with 21 bases spanning the gap. The CDR3 loop is CASSLSGVVESRGYTF. CDR3 sequence (DNA): TGTGCCAGCAGTTTAAGCGGGGTGGTCGAGAGTAGGGGCTACACCTTC.

This clone occurred once. This sequence joins TRBV9 and TRBJ2-1; the match to TRBD2 covers 10 bases. The CDR3 totals 15 residues. Germline V CDR1 and CDR2: SGDLS, YYNGEE. V trimming: 3 bases; J trimming: 2 bases; junction bases outside the gene matches: 2. CDR3 in DNA: TGTGCCAGCAGCGCTAGCGGGAGCACCTACAATGAGCAGTTCTTC. Translated, it gives CASSASGSTYNEQFF.

CDR3 sequence (DNA): TGTGCCAGCAGCTTGTATTCTAGCGGGGCGAACACCGGGGAGCTGTTTTTT. Protein product: CASSLYSSGANTGELFF. This sequence joins TRBV13 and TRBJ2-2; 9 nucleotides align to TRBD2. The CDR3 spans 17 residues. Germline CDR1 reads PRHDT; CDR2 reads FYEKMQ (reference sequence). The trim removed 3 bases at V and 0 bases at J, leaving 5 bases unmatched.

In DNA form, the CDR3 reads TGTGCCAGCAGCTTGGGACTTCAAGAGACCCAGTACTTC. It encodes CASSLGLQETQYF. The J gene is TRBJ2-5, the V gene TRBV7-3, with D perhaps matching TRBD2 (6 bases). The ends were cut back, 3 bases at V and 2 bases at J, with 7 bases in the middle. The CDR3 spans 13 residues. Germline CDR1 is SGHTA and CDR2 is FQGTGA.

The rearrangement joins TRBV28 to TRBJ1-2; D gene ambiguous. Germline CDR1 MDHEN, CDR2 SYDVKM. The CDR3 spans 14 residues. V was cut by 2 bases and J by 4 bases, with 11 bases left in between. CDR3 residues: CASSLTAATYGYTF. CDR3 DNA sequence: TGTGCCAGCAGTTTAACGGCAGCTACCTATGGCTACACCTTC.

This chain uses TRBV9 with TRBJ1-1; D is ambiguous. CDR3 size: 14 residues. Germline CDR1 is SGDLS and CDR2 is YYNGEE. The germline V and J ends were trimmed by 4 bases and 4 bases, with 14 bases remaining between them. Here the CDR3 reads CASSPHILGTEAFF. For the CDR3, the DNA is TGTGCCAGCAGCCCCCATATCTTGGGCACTGAAGCTTTCTTT. The full variable domain, its missing parts supplied by reference TRBV9 and TRBJ1-1, is DSGVTQTPKHLITATGQRVTLRCSPRSGDLSVYWYQQSLDQGLQFLIQYYNGEERAKGNILERFSAQQFPDLHSELNLSSLELGDSALYFCASSPHILGTEAFFGQGTRLTVV.

The chain couples TRBV19 to TRBJ1-4; D unresolved. Trimming took 1 base from V and 0 from J, leaving 6 bases between them. Germline V gives CDR1 LNHDA, CDR2 SQIVND (reference sequence). CDR3 size: 15 residues. CDR3 sequence reads: CASSIGGSTNEKLFF. The CDR3 coding sequence is TGTGCCAGTAGTATAGGAGGGTCAACTAATGAAAAACTGTTTTTT.

V gene TRBV15 combines with J gene TRBJ1-2; possibly TRBD1 for D (6 bases). The CDR3 extends over 17 amino acids. Germline V gene sequence: CDR1 LNHNV, CDR2 YYDKDF (reference sequence). V lost 3 bases, J lost 8 bases, and 25 bases lay in between. This CDR3 is CATSRGIGQRIGGGYTF. CDR3 DNA: TGTGCCACCAGCAGGGGGATTGGACAGCGGATAGGAGGAGGCTACACCTTC.

The CDR3 coding sequence is TGCGCCAGCAGCCTCCGGGACGGGAGCTCCTACGAGCAGTACTTC. It specifies CASSLRDGSSYEQYF. The chain is built from TRBV5-1 and TRBJ2-7; a weak D match, TRBD2 (6 bases). This CDR3 is 15 amino acids long. Per the germline V gene, CDR1 is SGHRS and CDR2 is YFSETQ. V lost 4 bases to trimming and J lost 0 bases, with 14 bases between them.

The sample holds a few counts of this clone. Other nucleotide sequences from this sample produce the same CDR3. This sequence joins TRBV18 and TRBJ2-7, with 10 bases identical to TRBD1. Germline assignment: CDR1 KGHSH and CDR2 LQKENI. Losses at the gene ends were 6 bases for V and 3 bases for J; bases not matched to a gene: 5. This CDR3 comprises 14 residues. The CDR3 protein is CASSSGTGDYEQYF. The CDR3 DNA reads as TGTGCCAGCTCGTCCGGGACAGGGGACTACGAGCAGTACTTC.

The V and J genes are TRBV2 and TRBJ2-1; D is uncertain. CDR3 length: 15 amino acids. Germline CDR1 is SNHLY and CDR2 is FYNNEI. Trimming left V 7 bases short and J 8 bases short, with 21 bases between. DNA of the CDR3: TGTGCCAGCAACCTCCGGGCCTCGAAAGGCCATGAGCAGTTCTTC. It codes for CASNLRASKGHEQFF.

The gene calls are TRBV6-5 and TRBJ1-2, with 7 positions matching TRBD1. V was pared by 4 bases and J by 2 bases, with 10 bases of the junction left unmatched. CDR1 is MNHEY and CDR2 is SVGAGI in the germline V gene. The CDR3 contains 16 residues. In DNA, the CDR3 is TGTGCCAGCAGTTTTAGACAGGGAATCGGGAACTATGGCTACACCTTC. The encoded protein is CASSFRQGIGNYGYTF.

The chain employs TRBV28 and TRBJ2-3; D gene ambiguous. V lost 2 bases, J lost 7 bases, and 7 bases lay in between. The CDR3 runs 12 residues. The germline gives CDR1 MDHEN, CDR2 SYDVKM. The CDR3 sequence: CASSLQAHTQYF. CDR3 nucleotide sequence: TGTGCCAGCAGTTTACAAGCGCATACGCAGTATTTT.

This sequence joins TRBV5-4 and TRBJ2-7, with D possibly TRBD2 on 5 matching bases. Deletions cut 7 bases from V and 1 base from J, with 9 bases between. This CDR3 spans 12 amino acids. The V gene's germline CDR1 is SGHNT and CDR2 YYREEE (reference sequence). Here the CDR3 reads CASSEGSYEQYF. CDR3 bases: TGTGCCAGCTCCGAGGGTTCCTACGAGCAGTACTTC.

The DNA for the CDR3 is TGTGCCTGGAGACCGCTCCGGGACAGGGGCCCTGAAGCTTTCTTT. It is translated as CAWRPLRDRGPEAFF. This chain uses TRBV30 with TRBJ1-1, with 10 bases identical to TRBD1. The CDR3 covers 15 residues. The V gene end was trimmed by 3 bases and the J gene end by 6 bases; junction bases not matched to a gene: 10. Germline CDR1 is GTSNPN and CDR2 is SVGIG (reference sequence).

The chain combines TRBV13 with TRBJ2-5, with TRBD2 identical over 7 bases. The CDR3 totals 16 residues. Germline assignment: CDR1 PRHDT and CDR2 FYEKMQ (reference sequence). Trimming took 0 bases from V and 6 from J; bases not matched to a gene: 10. CDR3 bases: TGTGCCAGCAGCTTAGGGCCGCCAAGGGGAGGGAAGACCCAGTACTTC. Its protein product is CASSLGPPRGGKTQYF.

This clone was counted between two and nine times. The chain carries TRBV14 and TRBJ1-2, with a possible D match to TRBD1 (5 bases). The V end was cut by 1 base, the J end by 6 bases, with 15 bases between. Germline assignment: CDR1 SGHDN and CDR2 FVKESK. CDR3 length equals 15 residues. The CDR3 DNA is TGTGCCAGCAGCCAAGGTCGCGGGCGAGGGGATGGCTACACCTTC. Protein product: CASSQGRGRGDGYTF.

The V and J genes are TRBV7-2 and TRBJ2-1; 8 bases agree with TRBD2. V dropped 2 bases and J dropped 7; count of bases not matched to a gene: 19. Germline V lookup: CDR1 SGHTA, CDR2 FQGNSA. The CDR3 covers 19 residues. The CDR3 sequence is CASSLRYRLAGPAGNEQFF. The CDR3 DNA sequence: TGTGCCAGCAGCTTACGGTATCGGCTAGCGGGCCCAGCGGGGAATGAGCAGTTCTTC.

This clone occurred once. The rearrangement uses TRBV7-2 and TRBJ2-3; a possible D gene is TRBD2 (5 bases). Germline assignment: CDR1 SGHTA and CDR2 FQGNSA. V lost 0 bases and J lost 0, with 10 bases in between. The CDR3 has 16 residues. CDR3 in amino acids: CASSLASASSTDTQYF. The CDR3 DNA reads TGTGCCAGCAGCTTAGCTAGCGCCTCTAGCACAGATACGCAGTATTTT.

The chain links TRBV11-2 to TRBJ1-1; D is unclear. The V and J ends lost 1 base and 5 bases respectively, with 11 bases between them. The germline V gene encodes CDR1 SGHAT and CDR2 FQNNGV. This CDR3 contains 14 residues. CDR3 in DNA: TGTGCCAGCAGCTTAGGCCCCTTGCGGACTGAAGCTTTCTTT. Amino acids: CASSLGPLRTEAFF.

This chain links TRBV28 with TRBJ2-5; a possible D gene is TRBD2 (6 bases). The germline V gene has CDR1 MDHEN and CDR2 SYDVKM. The CDR3 totals 15 residues. V shed 2 bases and J shed 1 base, with 11 bases lying between them. The CDR3 DNA is TGTGCCAGCAGTTTAGGAGGGGCGACCCAAGAGACCCAGTACTTC. Its protein is CASSLGGATQETQYF.

J is TRBJ2-2 and V is TRBV5-1; D could derive from TRBD1 or TRBD2 (7 bases each). Trimming left V 7 bases short and J 0 bases short, with 16 bases between. The germline V gene has CDR1 SGHRS and CDR2 YFSETQ. This CDR3 has 16 amino acids. CDR3 coding DNA: TGCGCCAGCCCCTGGGAGGGGGCCTCGAACACCGGGGAGCTGTTTTTT. It translates to CASPWEGASNTGELFF.

The V gene is TRBV27, the J gene TRBJ1-4, with unresolved D. Trimming removed 3 bases from V and 0 bases from J, with 2 bases in between. Germline V lookup: CDR1 MNHEY, CDR2 SMNVEV (reference sequence). The CDR3 extends over 13 amino acids. This CDR3 reads CASSFATNEKLFF. The CDR3 nucleotides read TGTGCCAGCAGTTTTGCAACTAATGAAAAACTGTTTTTT.